The present TCR beta chain was sequenced within a study of cytomegalovirus exposure and HLA in healthy donors. General observations from the study: Some segments of the V type, notably TRBV6-2 and TRBV6-3, were excluded as indistinguishable. Later work found most CMV-associated TCR beta chains apparently HLA-restricted. A later analysis linked a missense DCLRE1C variant to TCR beta V- and J-gene trimming. In vitro confirmation showed three CMV-associated chains to be CMV antigen specific.

V was clipped by 0 bases and J by 3 bases, with 11 bases between them. Per germline, CDR1 LNHNV and CDR2 YYDKDF (reference sequence). The CDR3 is 15 amino acids. In the PCR, 60 Vbeta and 13 Jbeta primers were used. Only in-frame clones appear in the TCRdb table, and some are missing; sequencing was by immunoSEQ multiplex PCR. Seen here are roughly 200,000 clones, roughly 78% observed once, and the top ten hold roughly 4.5%. Note on this clone: The antigen remains undetermined.

Source material: PBMCs. V and J are TRBV15 and TRBJ1-2; perhaps TRBD1 as D (5 bases). The TCR was taken from a woman aged 25 to 39 in good health and CMV-seropositive. As DNA, the CDR3 is TGTGCCACCAGCAGAGATACCGACAGACACTATGGCTACACCTTC. Protein: CATSRDTDRHYGYTF. Based on the CDR3 plus reference TRBV15 and TRBJ1-2, the full variable domain is DAMVIQNPRYQVTQFGKPVTLSCSQTLNHNVMYWYQQKSSQAPKLLFHYYDKDFNNEADTPDNFQSRRPNTSFCFLDIRSPGLGDTAMYLCATSRDTDRHYGYTFGSGTRLTVV.